This T cell receptor beta chain was retrieved from a study of shared clonotypes between healthy human individuals. Study-level findings and limits: Sampling involved blood alone; tissue repertoires likely differ.

Remarks on this clone: The antigen is not known.

Across several immunoSEQ plates, the genomic DNA of each subset was split evenly. Some clones are missing from TCRdb's copy, which holds only in-frame ones; the method was immunoSEQ multiplex PCR. The repertoire consists of 2 million to 2.5 million clones, with approximately 96% occurring once and the leading ten covering roughly 0.13%. The CDR3 is made up of 15 amino acids. Trimming took 0 bases from V and 6 from J, leaving 9 bases between them. Germline V CDR1 and CDR2: MNHEY, SVGAGI. The chain joins TRBV6-5 to TRBJ1-6; the D is unclear. Sequencing used naive CD4+ T cells sorted from blood. Sample subset: CD45RA+ positively selected. This receptor was identified in a man between 18 and 35 years old in good health. CDR3 bases: TGTGCCAGCAGTTACTCGAAAGGCGGTAATTCACCCCTCCACTTT. As protein: CASSYSKGGNSPLHF.